The TCR beta chain described here comes from a study of blood T cell repertoires in COVID-19. Assay used: immunoSEQ multiplex PCR; TCRdb lists only in-frame clones, some missing. The sample holds fewer than 150,000 clones, roughly 86% seen once. From germline, CDR1 is SGHVS and CDR2 FQNEAQ. The CDR3 loop spans 13 amino acids. V shed 5 bases and J 10 bases; nucleotides not matched to a gene: 6. This chain joins TRBV7-8 and TRBJ1-4; 8 bases map to TRBD1. Sequencing was performed on peripheral blood. The clonotype originates from a human donor in a cohort sampled during active COVID-19. CDR3 nucleotides: TGTGCCAGCAGCCCGACAGGGGAGGGAAAACTGTTTTTT. Protein sequence: CASSPTGEGKLFF.